The 13 T cell receptor beta chains given below trace back to one sample, sequenced in a study of T cell responses to AZD1222 COVID-19 vaccine. Here immunoSEQ multiplex PCR was the method, and the copy in TCRdb shows in-frame clones only, minus some. Among around 150,000 clones listed, 90% were seen once. The source was peripheral blood, collected 28 days after the second AZD1222 dose. The receptors originated from an adult who received the AZD1222 COVID-19 vaccine.

V is TRBV4-2 and J is TRBJ1-1; D ambiguous. The ends were cut back, 2 bases at V and 5 bases at J, with 15 bases in the middle. The CDR3 is made up of 15 amino acids. Germline lookup yields CDR1 LGHNA and CDR2 YNFKEQ. CDR3 sequence (DNA): TGTGCCAGCAGCCAATTCGGTTCCAGGAGAACTGAAGCTTTCTTT. This gives the protein CASSQFGSRRTEAFF.

This chain connects TRBV6-5 to TRBJ1-1; 7 bases align to TRBD1. The CDR3 spans 14 residues. J gave up 1 base and V 5 bases, and 4 bases lay outside the gene matches. Per the germline V gene, CDR1 is MNHEY and CDR2 is SVGAGI. CDR3 nucleotide sequence: TGTGCCAGCAGTACAACAGGGGCGAACACTGAAGCTTTCTTT. This sequence encodes CASSTTGANTEAFF.

The sample holds one count of this clone. V is TRBV24-1 and J is TRBJ2-3, with D unresolved. Germline V gives CDR1 KGHDR, CDR2 SFDVKD. V dropped 3 bases and J dropped 6 bases, with 12 bases sitting between them. CDR3 length: 14 residues. In DNA form, the CDR3 reads TGTGCCACCAGTGATCCGGGCGGCGCGGATACGCAGTATTTT. Its translation is CATSDPGGADTQYF.

This chain joins TRBV6-5 and TRBJ1-2, with TRBD1 identical over 10 bases. V shed 0 bases and J 4 bases; nucleotides not matched to a gene: 5. The CDR3 totals 16 residues. Germline CDR1 reads MNHEY; CDR2 reads SVGAGI. The CDR3 nucleotides read TGTGCCAGCAGTTACTCGCATAGACAGGGGGCCTATGGCTACACCTTC. It specifies CASSYSHRQGAYGYTF.

In its sample, this clone was seen a few times. The V and J genes are TRBV6-2 or TRBV6-3 and TRBJ2-7, with 7 bases lining up with TRBD2. V lost 2 bases to trimming and J lost 2 bases; unmatched junction nucleotides: 6. This CDR3 region has 15 residues. From germline, CDR1 is MNHEY and CDR2 SVGEGT. The CDR3 sequence: CASSYGLAEPYEQYF. For the CDR3, the DNA is TGTGCCAGCAGTTACGGGCTAGCGGAGCCCTACGAGCAGTACTTC.

The rearrangement joins TRBV28 to TRBJ1-1, with 8 bases matching TRBD1. The CDR3 spans 14 residues. J gave up 5 bases and V 6 bases, and 8 bases lay outside the gene matches. CDR1 MDHEN and CDR2 SYDVKM come from the germline V gene. The DNA for the CDR3 is TGTGCCAGCAGGCCCGGACAGGGAACAACTGAAGCTTTCTTT. Its protein product is CASRPGQGTTEAFF.

The V gene is TRBV4-1, the J gene TRBJ1-1; perhaps TRBD1 as D (5 bases). Looked up from germline, CDR1 is MGHRA and CDR2 is YSYEKL. Trimming cost V 0 bases and J 0 bases, with 11 bases left between them. This CDR3 is built from 16 residues. The CDR3 sequence is CASSQDYGGMNTEAFF. The CDR3 nucleotides are TGCGCCAGCAGCCAAGATTACGGGGGGATGAACACTGAAGCTTTCTTT.

CDR3 loop: CASNPLAGINTGELFF. The DNA of the CDR3 is TGTGCCAGCAACCCACTAGCGGGAATTAACACCGGGGAGCTGTTTTTT. This rearrangement joins TRBV4-2 to TRBJ2-2, with 10 nucleotides matching TRBD2. Germline CDR1 is LGHNA and CDR2 is YNFKEQ. CDR3 size: 16 residues. The V and J ends lost 7 bases and 2 bases, in that order; junction bases with no gene match: 7.

This clone showed up just once. The rearrangement links TRBV19 to TRBJ1-1; a possible D gene is TRBD1 (6 bases). CDR1 is LNHDA, CDR2 SQIVND, per germline (reference sequence). The CDR3 contains 13 residues. Trimming stripped 4 bases from V and 8 bases from J, with 14 bases between. The CDR3 nucleotides are TGTGCCAGTAGTACATGGGGGCCGGACGAAGCTTTCTTT. It yields the protein CASSTWGPDEAFF. Using reference TRBV19 and TRBJ1-1 for the parts outside the CDR3, the full variable domain is DGGITQSPKYLFRKEGQNVTLSCEQNLNHDAMYWYRQDPGQGLRLIYYSQIVNDFQKGDIAEGYSVSREKKESFPLTVTSAQKNPTAFYLCASSTWGPDEAFFGQGTRLTVV.

The chain couples TRBV19 to TRBJ2-7, with TRBD1 matching over 8 bases. Germline trimming cut 0 bases from V and 5 bases from J; bases unmatched to any gene: 3. Germline V CDR1 and CDR2: LNHDA, SQIVND (reference sequence). This CDR3 spans 14 amino acids. The CDR3 spells CASSIERTGNEQYF. The CDR3 bases are TGTGCCAGTAGTATAGAGCGGACAGGGAACGAGCAGTACTTC.

The rearrangement joins TRBV5-4 to TRBJ2-5; 7 nucleotides line up with TRBD2. V dropped 1 base and J dropped 2; count of bases not matched to a gene: 5. Germline CDR1 is SGHNT and CDR2 is YYREEE (reference sequence). The CDR3 consists of 15 residues. CDR3 in amino acids: CASSLRASGQETQYF. For the CDR3, the DNA is TGTGCCAGCAGCTTGAGGGCTAGCGGACAAGAGACCCAGTACTTC.

The chain carries TRBV5-1 and TRBJ2-3; maybe TRBD1 (5 bases). Trimming removed 2 bases from V and 6 bases from J, with 10 bases in between. This CDR3 comprises 13 residues. Germline V CDR1 and CDR2: SGHRS, YFSETQ. The CDR3 protein is CASSFRDWDTQYF. The CDR3 DNA sequence: TGCGCCAGCAGCTTCAGGGATTGGGATACGCAGTATTTT.

This clone was found a few times. The chain carries TRBV5-1 and TRBJ2-5, with TRBD1 identical over 7 bases. The CDR3 has 16 residues. V trimming: 2 bases; J trimming: 1 base; junction bases outside the gene matches: 8. The V gene's germline CDR1 is SGHRS and CDR2 YFSETQ. This chain's CDR3 is CASSFPPTGPQETQYF. In DNA form, the CDR3 reads TGCGCCAGCAGCTTTCCGCCGACAGGGCCCCAAGAGACCCAGTACTTC.